The 5 T cell receptor beta chains listed next were all sequenced from one sample in a study of OX40 agonist ivuxolimab in advanced cancers. Profiled with immunoSEQ multiplex PCR; TCRdb holds only in-frame clones, not every one. The sample holds approximately 77,000 clones, roughly nine tenths seen once. The sequenced sample was CD4+ or CD8+ T cells sorted from blood, obtained in a trial of the OX40 agonist ivuxolimab. Every receptor here comes from an adult with an advanced solid tumor such as melanoma, head and neck, liver or kidney cancer.

For this clone: The sample contains more than one DNA sequence encoding this CDR3. The chain is built from TRBV19 and TRBJ1-5; weak D call: TRBD1 (5 bases). Germline CDR1 and CDR2: LNHDA and SQIVND (reference sequence). The CDR3 covers 14 residues. Trimming shortened V by 3 bases and J by 1 base, and 7 bases separated the two germline ends. This chain's CDR3 is CASSIRDSNQPQHF. DNA of the CDR3: TGTGCCAGTAGTATCCGGGACAGCAATCAGCCCCAGCATTTT.

This rearrangement joins TRBV20-1 to TRBJ2-1, with D unclear. The germline V gene has CDR1 DFQATT and CDR2 SNEGSKA (reference sequence). Trimming stripped 6 bases from V and 10 bases from J, with 13 bases between. CDR3 length equals 11 residues. The CDR3 nucleotides read TGCAGTGCGGTTCCGGGCCCAGAGCAGTTCTTC. This codes for CSAVPGPEQFF.

Here the CDR3 DNA reads TGTGCTACAGGCGTCTACGAGCAGTACTTC. It codes for CATGVYEQYF. The genes are TRBV6-1 and TRBJ2-7; tentative D call: TRBD1 (5 bases). Germline V gene data show CDR1 as MNHNS and CDR2 as SASEGT. This CDR3 spans 10 amino acids.

The rearrangement links TRBV7-2 to TRBJ2-2; D remains ambiguous. V dropped 11 bases and J dropped 7 bases, with 11 bases sitting between them. This CDR3 spans 11 amino acids. Germline V gives CDR1 SGHTA, CDR2 FQGNSA. The CDR3 DNA reads TGTGCCTCTCGAGGCTACGGGGAGCTGTTTTTT. Its translation: CASRGYGELFF.

The rearrangement joins TRBV6-6 to TRBJ1-2; maybe TRBD1 (6 bases). Trimming shortened V by 0 bases and J by 8 bases, and 10 bases separated the two germline ends. The CDR3 has 13 residues. The germline V gene encodes CDR1 MNHNY and CDR2 SVGAGI (reference sequence). The CDR3 DNA reads as TGTGCCAGCAGTTACTCGACAGGTAGAGGCTACACCTTC. This gives the protein CASSYSTGRGYTF.